The T cell receptor beta chain described here comes from a study of human T cells and chemical hapten exposure. Between the trimmed V and J ends, which lost 3 bases and 0 bases, there was a span of 4 bases. Germline CDR1 is LGHDT and CDR2 is YNNKEL (reference sequence). This CDR3 spans 13 amino acids. The time point: pre-sensitization, week 0. Treatment defined: therapeutic diphenylcyclopropenone sensitization with weekly scalp DPC. TCRdb re-derived calls from the RACE reads in MiXCR, one entry per CDR3 protein. The sample holds some 300,000 distinct CDR3 sequences, 5.5% seen once. This clonotype was seen ten or more times.

This TCR was sampled from a woman younger than 35 with alopecia areata. Some clones in this sample may be carry-over from other donors' samples. This chain uses TRBV3-1 with TRBJ2-3; no reliable D call. This specimen was whole blood, taken in connection with sensitization to the hapten diphenylcyclopropenone (DPC). This CDR3 is CASSQQSTDTQYF. Here the CDR3 DNA reads TGTGCCAGCAGCCAGCAAAGCACAGATACGCAGTATTTT.